Listed here are 2 T cell receptor beta chains from one sample, sequenced in a study of blood T cell repertoires in COVID-19 (dated by TCRdb to 2020 to 2021). Library preparation used the immunoSEQ multiplex PCR assay. TCRdb obtained this table from immuneACCESS and retained in-frame rearrangements with V and J assigned. These tables miss some clones; where compared with another copy, unresolved V genes account for less than half of the shortfall, and the remainder is unexplained. This sample has 150,000 or so clones in its table, and 85% of those were observed once. About 5.6% of the sample goes to the ten largest clones. Sequencing was performed on peripheral blood. These receptors were collected from a woman in her forties or fifties with COVID-19, enrolled during active disease.

The chain recombines TRBV11-2 with TRBJ2-7; D remains ambiguous. Germline V lookup: CDR1 SGHAT, CDR2 FQNNGV. Trimming removed 5 bases from V and 4 bases from J, with 9 bases in between. This CDR3 is built from 12 residues. The CDR3 loop reads CASSKTRYEQYF. The CDR3 DNA follows: TGTGCCAGCAGCAAAACTCGGTACGAGCAGTACTTC.

The V gene is TRBV19, the J gene TRBJ2-1; 8 positions match TRBD1. Trimming took 6 bases from V and 2 from J; bases not matched to a gene: 6. Germline-derived CDR1 and CDR2 are LNHDA and SQIVND (reference sequence). CDR3 size: 15 residues. The CDR3 DNA reads TGTGCCAGTAGCTGGACAGGGCGCCCCTACAATGAGCAGTTCTTC. Protein sequence: CASSWTGRPYNEQFF.